This T cell receptor (beta chain) was retrieved from a study of response to subunit inactivated influenza vaccine. Study-wide results and limits: There was a suggestion from the authors that each seasonal influenza vaccination recruits few new T cells.

TCRdb re-analysed the RT-PCR reads in MiXCR, keeping a single row per CDR3 protein. Of 400,000 to 650,000 distinct CDR3 sequences in the sample, approximately 7.8% were seen once. Of note for this clonotype: Its antigen is currently unknown.

This clonotype was obtained from a man aged 45 to 70 who received an inactivated influenza vaccine. Specimen: PBMCs from blood, collected 23 months after vaccination.

This CDR3 is CASSLSSGDTQYF. In nucleotides, the CDR3 is TGCGCCAGCAGCTTGTCCTCGGGGGATACGCAGTATTTT. V is TRBV5-1 and J is TRBJ2-3; D is possibly TRBD2 (5 bases). Trimming took 1 base from V and 6 from J, leaving 9 bases between them. Per the germline V gene, CDR1 is SGHRS and CDR2 is YFSETQ. CDR3 length equals 13 residues.